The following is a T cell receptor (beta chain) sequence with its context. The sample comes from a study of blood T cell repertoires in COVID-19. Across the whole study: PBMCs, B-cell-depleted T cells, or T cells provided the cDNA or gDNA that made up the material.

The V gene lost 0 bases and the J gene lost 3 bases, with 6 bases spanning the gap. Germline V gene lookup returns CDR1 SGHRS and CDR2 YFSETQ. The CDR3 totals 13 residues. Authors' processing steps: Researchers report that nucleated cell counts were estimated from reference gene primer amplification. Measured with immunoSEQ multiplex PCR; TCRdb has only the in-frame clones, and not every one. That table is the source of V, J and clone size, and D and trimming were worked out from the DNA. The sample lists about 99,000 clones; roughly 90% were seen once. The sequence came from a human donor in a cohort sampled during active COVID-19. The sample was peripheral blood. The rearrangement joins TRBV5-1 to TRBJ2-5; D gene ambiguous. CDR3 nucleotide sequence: TGCGCCAGCAGCTTGGTTCCAGAAGAGACCCAGTACTTC. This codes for CASSLVPEETQYF.